A single sample is the source of the 17 T cell receptor beta chains below, sequenced in a study of T cell changes during pregnancy in multiple sclerosis. The table came from immunoSEQ multiplex PCR; TCRdb's copy has only in-frame clones and leaves some out. Among tens of thousands of clones listed, approximately 90% were seen once. This material consisted of CD4+ T cells from peripheral blood mononuclear cells, taken in the first trimester of pregnancy. Receptors originate from a female donor in good health, enrolled as a control in a pregnancy study.

The chain employs TRBV7-3 and TRBJ2-1; 9 nucleotides line up with TRBD1. The CDR3 has 15 amino acids. Germline loops: CDR1 SGHTA, CDR2 FQGTGA. Trimming at V came to 3 bases and at J to 6 bases, leaving 6 bases not matched to a gene. CDR3 sequence (DNA): TGTGCCAGCAGCTTCCGACAGGGGGGAGGCAATGAGCAGTTCTTC. This gives the protein CASSFRQGGGNEQFF.

This chain connects TRBV4-3 to TRBJ1-2, with 7 bases matching TRBD1. This CDR3 spans 12 amino acids. The V gene end was trimmed by 4 bases and the J gene end by 8 bases; junction bases not matched to a gene: 4. Germline-derived CDR1 and CDR2 are LGHNA and YSLEER. CDR3 nucleotides: TGCGCCAGCAGCCGACAGGGTAGCGGCTACACCTTC. Translating it yields CASSRQGSGYTF.

The rearrangement links TRBV7-2 to TRBJ1-2; no firm D call. Trimming left V 5 bases short and J 7 bases short, with 14 bases between. This CDR3 is built from 13 residues. The germline V gene encodes CDR1 SGHTA and CDR2 FQGNSA. CDR3 coding DNA: TGTGCCAGCAGCCTTTCGCCCCAGGTTGGCTACACCTTC. Translation gives CASSLSPQVGYTF.

The rearrangement links TRBV9 to TRBJ2-3, with 8 bases matching TRBD2. CDR1 is SGDLS and CDR2 is YYNGEE in the germline V gene. This CDR3 has 16 residues. The trim removed 0 bases at V and 5 bases at J, leaving 8 bases unmatched. The CDR3 protein is CASSVVSSGVVDTQYF. The DNA for the CDR3 is TGTGCCAGCAGCGTAGTAAGTAGCGGGGTTGTAGATACGCAGTATTTT. Full variable domain (missing parts from reference TRBV9 and TRBJ2-3): DSGVTQTPKHLITATGQRVTLRCSPRSGDLSVYWYQQSLDQGLQFLIQYYNGEERAKGNILERFSAQQFPDLHSELNLSSLELGDSALYFCASSVVSSGVVDTQYFGPGTRLTVL.

The V gene is TRBV4-2, the J gene TRBJ2-3, with a weak D call TRBD2 (6 bases). Trimming shortened V by 1 base and J by 7 bases, and 12 bases separated the two germline ends. Germline CDR1 is LGHNA and CDR2 is YNFKEQ. The CDR3 is made up of 14 amino acids. CDR3 sequence (DNA): TGTGCCAGCAGCCAAGTCCCGGGACTCAATACGCAGTATTTT. Residues: CASSQVPGLNTQYF.

V is TRBV7-2 and J is TRBJ2-7; 9 positions match TRBD2. The ends lost 5 bases at V and 1 base at J; junction bases unmatched: 12. Per the germline V gene, CDR1 is SGHTA and CDR2 is FQGNSA. The CDR3 has 17 amino acids. In DNA, the CDR3 is TGTGCCAGCAGCCCCAAAATCGGCGGGGGGGCATCCTACGAGCAGTACTTC. This gives the protein CASSPKIGGGASYEQYF. The whole variable domain, filled in from reference TRBV7-2 and TRBJ2-7, reads GAGVSQSPSNKVTEKGKDVELRCDPISGHTALYWYRQSLGQGLEFLIYFQGNSAPDKSGLPSDRFSAERTGGSVSTLTIQRTQQEDSAVYLCASSPKIGGGASYEQYFGPGTRLTVT.

V usage is TRBV20-1 and J usage is TRBJ1-5; 8 bases are a match to TRBD1. The germline V gene has CDR1 DFQATT and CDR2 SNEGSKA (reference sequence). CDR3 length: 10 amino acids. The V gene end was trimmed by 5 bases and the J gene end by 13 bases; junction bases not matched to a gene: 4. The CDR3 spells CSAFRQGQHF. The CDR3 DNA follows: TGCAGTGCTTTCCGACAGGGGCAGCATTTT.

The rearrangement links TRBV6-1 to TRBJ1-1; TRBD1 matches at 8 bases. Looked up from germline, CDR1 is MNHNS and CDR2 is SASEGT. The CDR3 contains 15 residues. The junction had 6 bases not matched to a gene; V was cut back by 6 bases and J by 0 bases. CDR3 residues: CASRAGQVMNTEAFF. The DNA for the CDR3 is TGTGCCAGCAGGGCGGGACAGGTTATGAACACTGAAGCTTTCTTT.

This chain uses TRBV5-6 with TRBJ1-2, with a possible D match to TRBD1 (6 bases). V lost 2 bases and J 7 bases, leaving 6 bases between the germline ends. Germline values: CDR1 SGHDT, CDR2 YYEEEE. CDR3 size: 11 residues. Here the CDR3 DNA reads TGTGCCAGCAGCTTAGGGGGTGGCTACACCTTC. It encodes CASSLGGGYTF.

The genes are TRBV4-1 and TRBJ1-5, with TRBD1 matching 7 bases. V lost 2 bases and J lost 6; bases outside the gene matches: 10. CDR3 length equals 16 residues. Germline V gives CDR1 MGHRA, CDR2 YSYEKL. CDR3 amino acids: CASSQQFQTGRQPQHF. The CDR3 DNA reads as TGCGCCAGCAGCCAACAATTTCAGACAGGGCGTCAGCCCCAGCATTTT.

J is TRBJ1-1 and V is TRBV9; 7 nucleotides line up with TRBD1. Trimming took 6 bases from V and 2 from J; bases not matched to a gene: 4. The CDR3 is made up of 13 amino acids. Germline V lookup: CDR1 SGDLS, CDR2 YYNGEE. The CDR3 DNA reads as TGTGCCAGCACACAGGGGACCAACACTGAAGCTTTCTTT. It translates to CASTQGTNTEAFF.

This clone has just a few counts. This chain connects TRBV2 to TRBJ2-1; 11 bases are a match to TRBD2. Per the germline V gene, CDR1 is SNHLY and CDR2 is FYNNEI. The CDR3 length is 13 residues. V lost 9 bases, J lost 9 bases, and 7 bases stayed unmatched. CDR3 in amino acids: CASSGGAVVEQFF. CDR3 in DNA: TGTGCCAGTAGCGGGGGGGCGGTGGTTGAGCAGTTCTTC.

The chain employs TRBV2 and TRBJ1-2; D remains ambiguous. The CDR3 has 14 amino acids. Germline V gene data show CDR1 as SNHLY and CDR2 as FYNNEI. The V end was cut by 6 bases, the J end by 5 bases, with 16 bases between. Here the CDR3 reads CASSGSSTGYGYTF. The CDR3 DNA reads TGTGCCAGCAGCGGATCGAGTACCGGGTATGGCTACACCTTC.

The V and J genes are TRBV7-2 and TRBJ2-7; perhaps TRBD1 as D (5 bases). Trimming shortened V by 4 bases and J by 12 bases, and 19 bases separated the two germline ends. The CDR3 extends over 13 amino acids. CDR1 is SGHTA and CDR2 is FQGNSA in the germline V gene. CDR3 region: CASSSSSGIRRYF. CDR3 nucleotides: TGTGCCAGCAGCTCTTCCTCAGGGATCCGGCGGTACTTC.

This clone was seen only once. The chain couples TRBV7-6 to TRBJ2-7, with 7 nucleotides matching TRBD1. V lost 1 base, J lost 2 bases, and 8 bases stayed unmatched. The V gene's germline CDR1 is SGHVS and CDR2 FNYEAQ. This CDR3 has 16 residues. CDR3 sequence: CASSLVTGTVTYEQYF. CDR3 DNA sequence: TGTGCCAGCAGCTTAGTGACCGGGACAGTAACCTACGAGCAGTACTTC.

The genes are TRBV6-5 and TRBJ1-1; D may be TRBD1 (5 bases). The germline CDR1 and CDR2 sequences are MNHEY and SVGAGI. V lost 5 bases and J lost 1, with 14 bases in between. This CDR3 spans 15 amino acids. The chain's CDR3 is CASSALDRQNTEAFF. CDR3 nucleotide sequence: TGTGCCAGCAGTGCCCTAGACAGACAGAACACTGAAGCTTTCTTT.

V usage is TRBV4-2 and J usage is TRBJ2-3; 8 bases are shared with TRBD2. The germline V gene has CDR1 LGHNA and CDR2 YNFKEQ. This CDR3 has 16 residues. The V gene end was trimmed by 0 bases and the J gene end by 3 bases; junction bases not matched to a gene: 5. The CDR3 sequence: CASSQDRRGVTDTQYF. Here the CDR3 DNA reads TGTGCCAGCAGCCAAGACCGGCGGGGGGTAACAGATACGCAGTATTTT.